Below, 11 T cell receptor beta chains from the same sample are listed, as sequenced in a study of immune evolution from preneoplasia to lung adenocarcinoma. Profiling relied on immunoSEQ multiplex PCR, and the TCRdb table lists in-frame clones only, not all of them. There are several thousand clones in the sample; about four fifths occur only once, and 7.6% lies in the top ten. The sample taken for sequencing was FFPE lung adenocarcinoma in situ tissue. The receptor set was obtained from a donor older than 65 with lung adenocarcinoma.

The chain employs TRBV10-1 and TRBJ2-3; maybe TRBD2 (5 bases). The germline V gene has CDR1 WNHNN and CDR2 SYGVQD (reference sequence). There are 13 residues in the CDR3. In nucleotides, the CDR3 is TGCGGCACCCAGGCGAGGGCAGGAGATACGCAGTATTTT. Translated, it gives CGTQARAGDTQYF.

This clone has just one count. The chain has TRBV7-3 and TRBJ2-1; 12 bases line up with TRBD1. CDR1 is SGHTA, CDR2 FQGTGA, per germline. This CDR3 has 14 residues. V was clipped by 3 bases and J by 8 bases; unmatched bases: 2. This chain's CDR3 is CASSLGQGAYEQFF. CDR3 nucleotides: TGTGCCAGCAGCTTGGGACAGGGGGCCTATGAGCAGTTCTTC.

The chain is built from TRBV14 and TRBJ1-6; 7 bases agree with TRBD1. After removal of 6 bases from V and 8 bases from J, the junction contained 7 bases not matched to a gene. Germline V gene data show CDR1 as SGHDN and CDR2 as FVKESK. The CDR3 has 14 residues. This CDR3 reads CASRTGTADSPLHF. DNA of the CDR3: TGTGCCAGCAGAACTGGGACAGCGGATTCACCCCTCCACTTT.

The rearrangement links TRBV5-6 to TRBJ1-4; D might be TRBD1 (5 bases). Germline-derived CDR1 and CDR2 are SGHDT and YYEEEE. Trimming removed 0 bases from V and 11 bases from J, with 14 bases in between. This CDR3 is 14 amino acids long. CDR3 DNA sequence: TGTGCCAGCAGCTTGGGTTTCGGCTGGGGGAAACTGTTTTTT. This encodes CASSLGFGWGKLFF.

CDR3 sequence: CASSYRDGSSYEQYF. CDR3 nucleotides: TGTGCCAGCAGCTACCGGGACGGCAGCTCCTACGAGCAGTACTTC. The gene calls are TRBV7-2 and TRBJ2-7; D is tentatively TRBD1 or TRBD2 (5 bases each). Trimming stripped 4 bases from V and 0 bases from J, with 13 bases between. Per germline, CDR1 SGHTA and CDR2 FQGNSA. CDR3 length: 15 amino acids. Variable domain in full (rest from reference TRBV7-2 and TRBJ2-7): GAGVSQSPSNKVTEKGKDVELRCDPISGHTALYWYRQSLGQGLEFLIYFQGNSAPDKSGLPSDRFSAERTGGSVSTLTIQRTQQEDSAVYLCASSYRDGSSYEQYFGPGTRLTVT.

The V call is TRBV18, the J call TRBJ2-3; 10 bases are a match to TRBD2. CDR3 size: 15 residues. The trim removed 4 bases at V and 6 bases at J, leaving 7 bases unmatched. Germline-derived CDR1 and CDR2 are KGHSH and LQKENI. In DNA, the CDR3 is TGTGCCAGCTCACGCAGCGGGGGGGCTGTGGATACGCAGTATTTT. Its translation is CASSRSGGAVDTQYF. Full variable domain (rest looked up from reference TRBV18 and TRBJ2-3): NAGVMQNPRHLVRRRGQEARLRCSPMKGHSHVYWYRQLPEEGLKFMVYLQKENIIDESGMPKERFSAEFPKEGPSILRIQQVVRGDSAAYFCASSRSGGAVDTQYFGPGTRLTVL.

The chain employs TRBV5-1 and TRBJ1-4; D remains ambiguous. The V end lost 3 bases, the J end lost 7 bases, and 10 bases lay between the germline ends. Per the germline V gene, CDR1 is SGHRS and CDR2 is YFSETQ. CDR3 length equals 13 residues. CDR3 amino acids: CASSWVPSEKLFF. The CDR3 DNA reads TGCGCCAGCAGCTGGGTCCCCAGTGAAAAACTGTTTTTT.

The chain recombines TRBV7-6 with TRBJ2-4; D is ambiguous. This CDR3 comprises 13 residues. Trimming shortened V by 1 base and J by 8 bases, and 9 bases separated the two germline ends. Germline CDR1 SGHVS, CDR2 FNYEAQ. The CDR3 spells CASSLDLRDIQYF. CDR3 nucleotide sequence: TGTGCCAGCAGCTTAGATTTGCGTGACATTCAGTACTTC.

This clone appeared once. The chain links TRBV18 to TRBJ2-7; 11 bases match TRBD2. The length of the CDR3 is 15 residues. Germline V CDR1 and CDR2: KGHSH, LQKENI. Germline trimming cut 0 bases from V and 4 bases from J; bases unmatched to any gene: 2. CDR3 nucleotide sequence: TGTGCCAGCTCACCACCACTAGCGGGAGTATACGAGCAGTACTTC. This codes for CASSPPLAGVYEQYF.

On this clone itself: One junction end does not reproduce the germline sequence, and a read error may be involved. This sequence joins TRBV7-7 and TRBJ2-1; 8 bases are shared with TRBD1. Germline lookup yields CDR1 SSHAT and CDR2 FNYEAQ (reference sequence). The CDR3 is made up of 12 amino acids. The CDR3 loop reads CASSPGGDEQFF. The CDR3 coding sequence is TGTGCTAGCAGCCCAGGGGGCGATGAGCAGTTCTTC. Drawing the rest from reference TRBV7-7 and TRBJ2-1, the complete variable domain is GAGVSQSPRYKVTKRGQDVTLRCDPISSHATLYWYQQALGQGPEFLTYFNYEAQPDKSGLPSDRFSAERPEGSISTLTIQRTEQRDSAMYRCASSPGGDEQFFGPGTRLTVL.

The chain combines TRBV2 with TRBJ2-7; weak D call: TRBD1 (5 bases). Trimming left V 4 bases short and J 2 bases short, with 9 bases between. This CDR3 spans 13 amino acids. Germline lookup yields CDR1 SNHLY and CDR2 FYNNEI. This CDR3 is CASSGVTAYEQYF. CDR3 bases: TGTGCCAGCAGTGGTGTGACAGCCTACGAGCAGTACTTC.